These 10 T cell receptor beta chains came from one sample sequenced in a study of breast tumors, draining lymph nodes, adjacent tissues. Samples came from axillary lymph nodes draining the breast cancer. TCRdb re-called the multiplex PCR reads with MiXCR, one entry per CDR3 protein. This sample has 150,000 to 250,000 distinct CDR3 sequences, with approximately 33% found just once. The sequencing sample was made of axillary lymph node tissue. Receptors originate from a female donor with breast cancer. Some clones in this sample may be carry-over from other donors' samples.

This clonotype was detected a few times. This rearrangement joins TRBV6-1 to TRBJ2-7, with 10 bases aligning to TRBD2. The germline gives CDR1 MNHNS, CDR2 SASEGT. The length of the CDR3 is 14 residues. Germline trimming cut 5 bases from V and 6 bases from J; bases unmatched to any gene: 7. As DNA, the CDR3 is TGTGCCAGCAGTCTACTAGCGGGACCCTCCGAGCAGTACTTC. Protein product: CASSLLAGPSEQYF.

V is TRBV7-3 and J is TRBJ2-2; TRBD2 matches at 7 bases. Per germline, CDR1 SGHTA and CDR2 FQGTGA. The CDR3 totals 13 residues. The V segment lost 1 base and the J segment 10 bases; nucleotides outside the gene matches: 3. The CDR3 DNA sequence: TGTGCCAGCAGCTTAAACCTAGCGGAGGAGCTGTTTTTT. This sequence encodes CASSLNLAEELFF.

The chain employs TRBV10-3 and TRBJ1-4; 10 nucleotides agree with TRBD1. The V and J ends lost 4 bases and 7 bases, in that order; junction bases with no gene match: 0. This CDR3 has 13 amino acids. Germline CDR1 and CDR2: ENHRY and SYGVKD. CDR3 amino acids: CAISGTGGEKLFF. In DNA form, the CDR3 reads TGTGCCATCAGTGGGACAGGGGGTGAAAAACTGTTTTTT.

This clonotype was counted many times. J is TRBJ1-3 and V is TRBV6-6, with TRBD1 as a possible D gene (6 bases). The CDR3 is 16 amino acids. Per the germline V gene, CDR1 is MNHNY and CDR2 is SVGAGI (reference sequence). Trimming took off 5 bases at V and 0 bases at J, with 14 bases between the two ends. The CDR3 sequence is CASSLWTDISGNTIYF. CDR3 nucleotides: TGTGCCAGCAGTCTCTGGACAGATATCTCTGGAAACACCATATATTTT.

On this clonotype: Possible read error: a much larger clone is one base away. The chain employs TRBV11-2 and TRBJ1-2; 7 bases map to TRBD1. The CDR3 spans 15 residues. Germline V gives CDR1 SGHAT, CDR2 FQNNGV. CDR3 nucleotides: TGTGCCAACAGCTTAGAGGGGGCGGGGGACTATGGCTACACCTTC. Amino acid sequence: CANSLEGAGDYGYTF.

The V gene is TRBV24-1, the J gene TRBJ2-1, with 7 bases matching TRBD2. The length of the CDR3 is 16 residues. J lost 3 bases, V lost 3 bases, and 7 bases had no gene match. Germline values: CDR1 KGHDR, CDR2 SFDVKD. The CDR3 protein is CATSDKVLAFYNEQFF. The CDR3 DNA sequence: TGTGCCACCAGTGATAAAGTACTAGCGTTCTACAATGAGCAGTTCTTC.

J is TRBJ1-4 and V is TRBV2, with TRBD1 as a possible D gene (6 bases). Germline CDR1 SNHLY, CDR2 FYNNEI. The CDR3 is 17 residues long. Trimming took off 4 bases at V and 12 bases at J, with 27 bases between the two ends. CDR3 sequence reads: CASSVTIAGDTGAQLFF. CDR3 coding DNA: TGTGCCAGCAGTGTAACCATAGCGGGGGACACAGGCGCGCAACTGTTTTTT.

This clonotype was detected a few times. The chain has TRBV20-1 and TRBJ2-4; D unclear. Trimming pared 0 bases from V and 4 bases from J, leaving 10 bases between. Germline V gene data show CDR1 as DFQATT and CDR2 as SNEGSKA (reference sequence). The CDR3 is 14 amino acids. The CDR3 DNA sequence: TGCAGTGCTAGAGATCCTGGTCAAAAAAACATTCAGTACTTC. Its translation is CSARDPGQKNIQYF.

There are many counts of this clonotype. The V call is TRBV15, the J call TRBJ2-7, with 7 bases identical to TRBD1. The trim removed 1 base at V and 2 bases at J, leaving 5 bases unmatched. Germline V CDR1 and CDR2: LNHNV, YYDKDF (reference sequence). The CDR3 spans 15 residues. As DNA, the CDR3 is TGTGCCACCAGCAGAGGTTCAGGGGGTACCTACGAGCAGTACTTC. Protein product: CATSRGSGGTYEQYF.

This clonotype was recorded a few times. A much larger clone differs from this one at a single base, so this may be a read error. The chain joins TRBV30 to TRBJ1-3; D gene uncertain. The length of the CDR3 is 11 residues. The germline V gene has CDR1 GTSNPN and CDR2 SVGIG (reference sequence). The CDR3 bases are TGTGCCCGGAGCCGCGGAAACACCATATATTTT. This codes for CARSRGNTIYF.